The T cell receptor beta chain described here comes from a study of early T cells in non-severe SARS-CoV-2 infection. Individual cDNA molecules received unique molecular identifiers during library preparation. TCRdb ran MiXCR on the 5' RACE reads and lists one entry per CDR3 protein. The sample includes 56,000 or so distinct CDR3 sequences, less than 15% of them seen just once. The CDR3 covers 16 residues. The germline CDR1 and CDR2 sequences are SEHNR and FQNEAQ (reference sequence). Trimming took off 2 bases at V and 8 bases at J, with 19 bases between the two ends. This clonotype was counted only a few times.

This specimen consisted of whole blood, obtained at baseline. This chain links TRBV7-9 with TRBJ2-1; D is perhaps TRBD1 (8 bases). This clonotype was obtained from an adult who was a healthcare worker with PCR-confirmed SARS-CoV-2 infection or an uninfected control (not recorded which). In DNA, the CDR3 is TGTGCCAGCAGCTTAAGCGGGGTCAACAGGGGGGATGAGCAGTTCTTC. Translation gives CASSLSGVNRGDEQFF.